The rows below give T cell receptor beta chains drawn from one sample of a study of hypomethylating agent response in myelodysplastic syndrome. TCRdb's copy holds only in-frame clones and misses some; the assay was immunoSEQ multiplex PCR. The sample includes approximately 4,300 clones, over 80% of them seen just once. This sample comprised bone marrow, obtained before or after starting hypomethylating agent treatment for myelodysplastic syndrome (not recorded which). These receptors originate from a human donor with myelodysplastic syndrome. The CDR3 runs from the conserved cysteine through the conserved F or W. D genes are given only for firm matches. Rows give clone size only sometimes, using once, few, many, or a class for an expanded clone.

J: TRBJ2-1; V: TRBV6-1; D: NA; size: once; CDR3: CASTLGIWDEQFF; DNA: TGTGCCAGCACCCTCGGGATCTGGGATGAGCAGTTCTTC
J: TRBJ2-3; V: TRBV7-2; D: TRBD2; size: few; CDR3: CASSGYGGVSTDTQYF; DNA: TGTGCCAGCAGCGGGTATGGGGGGGTCTCCACAGATACGCAGTATTTT
J: TRBJ2-7; V: TRBV28; D: TRBD2; size: once; CDR3: CASLAPQSGPNGGEQYF; DNA: TGTGCCAGCCTAGCCCCTCAATCGGGGCCCAACGGGGGGGAGCAGTACTTC
J: TRBJ2-1; V: TRBV5-4; D: TRBD2; size: NA; CDR3: CASSFRTSGSNEQFF; DNA: TGTGCCAGCAGCTTCCGGACTAGCGGGAGCAATGAGCAGTTCTTC
J: TRBJ2-3; V: TRBV7-3; D: NA; size: few; CDR3: CASSSQRDTQYF; DNA: TGTGCCAGCAGCTCTCAAAGGGATACGCAGTATTTT
J: TRBJ1-5; V: TRBV19; D: NA; size: NA; CDR3: CASSATRDYQPQHF; DNA: TGTGCCAGTAGTGCCACCCGGGACTATCAGCCCCAGCATTTT
J: TRBJ2-1; V: TRBV7-3; D: TRBD2; size: NA; CDR3: CASSLTGTSIANEQFF; DNA: TGTGCCAGCAGCTTGACCGGGACTAGCATTGCCAATGAGCAGTTCTTC
J: TRBJ2-2; V: TRBV7-7; D: TRBD1; size: NA; CDR3: CASSSRTGDHTGELFF; DNA: TGTGCTAGCAGCTCCCGGACAGGGGACCACACCGGGGAGCTGTTTTTT
J: TRBJ1-5; V: TRBV5-1; D: NA; size: NA; CDR3: CASSTGPNQPQHF; DNA: TGCGCCAGCAGCACCGGGCCCAATCAGCCCCAGCATTTT
J: TRBJ2-7; V: TRBV7-2; D: NA; size: NA; CDR3: CASSLQTSGEQYF; DNA: TGTGCCAGCAGCTTACAGACCTCGGGGGAGCAGTACTTC
J: TRBJ1-3; V: TRBV7-2; D: NA; size: once; CDR3: CASSWGLRNTIYF; DNA: TGTGCCAGCAGCTGGGGGCTTAGAAACACCATATATTTT
J: TRBJ1-2; V: TRBV11-2; D: NA; size: NA; CDR3: CASSSRLYSGGYTF; DNA: TGTGCCAGCAGCTCCCGCCTCTATAGTGGGGGCTACACCTTC
J: TRBJ2-7; V: TRBV27; D: TRBD1; size: few; CDR3: CASRRDRGYEQYF; DNA: TGTGCCAGCAGAAGAGACAGGGGGTACGAGCAGTACTTC
J: TRBJ2-3; V: TRBV4-1; D: TRBD2; size: once; CDR3: CASSLGLAVTDTQYF; DNA: TGCGCCAGCAGCCTAGGACTAGCGGTTACAGATACGCAGTATTTT
J: TRBJ2-5; V: TRBV19; D: NA; size: NA; CDR3: CASRGDRSPGTQYF; DNA: TGTGCCAGCCGAGGGGACCGCTCCCCGGGGACCCAGTACTTC
J: TRBJ2-7; V: TRBV27; D: TRBD2; size: NA; CDR3: CASTGLGREGSNEQYF; DNA: TGTGCCAGCACTGGGTTGGGACGGGAGGGTAGCAACGAGCAGTACTTC
J: TRBJ2-3; V: TRBV28; D: TRBD2; size: NA; CDR3: CASSGGRSTDTQYF; DNA: TGTGCCAGCAGTGGCGGGAGAAGCACAGATACGCAGTATTTT
J: TRBJ2-3; V: TRBV6-1; D: TRBD2; size: once; CDR3: CASSEPSASGRAGGVDF; DNA: TGTGCCAGCAGTGAACCTTCAGCTAGCGGGAGGGCCGGAGGTGTAGATTTT
J: TRBJ2-7; V: TRBV19; D: TRBD2; size: NA; CDR3: CASSSNLAGGFYEQYF; DNA: TGTGCCAGTAGTAGCAACCTAGCGGGAGGGTTCTACGAGCAGTACTTC
J: TRBJ2-5; V: TRBV7-9; D: NA; size: NA; CDR3: CASSTAPGGAQETQYF; DNA: TGTGCCAGCAGTACTGCCCCAGGGGGGGCTCAAGAGACCCAGTACTTC
J: TRBJ2-1; V: TRBV27; D: NA; size: NA; CDR3: CASSFGGSSYNEQFF; DNA: TGTGCCAGCAGTTTTGGAGGTAGCTCCTACAATGAGCAGTTCTTC
J: TRBJ2-7; V: TRBV7-9; D: NA; size: NA; CDR3: CASSLVTYEQYF; DNA: TGTGCCAGCAGCTTAGTTACCTACGAGCAGTACTTC
J: TRBJ2-1; V: TRBV2; D: NA; size: NA; CDR3: CASSPSVASGNEQFF; DNA: TGTGCCAGCAGCCCCAGTGTAGCGTCTGGCAATGAGCAGTTCTTC
J: TRBJ2-3; V: TRBV9; D: NA; size: NA; CDR3: CASSVLVGIDSDTQYF; DNA: TGTGCCAGCAGCGTTTTAGTGGGAATTGATTCAGATACGCAGTATTTT
J: TRBJ2-3; V: TRBV25-1; D: NA; size: once; CDR3: CASSKASRSTDTQYF; DNA: TGTGCCAGCAGTAAGGCCAGTAGGAGCACAGATACGCAGTATTTT